Listed here are 11 T cell receptor beta chains from one sample, sequenced in a study of T cell responses to AZD1222 COVID-19 vaccine (dated by TCRdb to the early 2020s). Library creation used the immunoSEQ multiplex PCR assay. TCRdb took over this immuneACCESS table, retaining in-frame rearrangements with V and J assigned. Such tables are incomplete; in checked studies, under half of the missing clones stem from an unresolved V gene, and the remainder is unexplained. Counted in this sample were roughly 58,000 clones; roughly 85% of them appeared once. The ten biggest clones cover about 21% of the sample. The time point label of this sample denotes: baseline before first vaccination. According to the study, the label for this sample's treatment or condition signals: meningococcal conjugate vaccine given as trial control. Sample: peripheral blood, taken on day 0 of MenACWY control vaccination. The receptor set was obtained from an adult in good health.

The chain's CDR3 is CASSVLGTGELFF. The CDR3, as DNA: TGTGCCAGCAGTGTCCTGGGGACCGGGGAGCTGTTTTTT. The chain has TRBV25-1 and TRBJ2-2; D ambiguous. V shed 4 bases and J shed 5 bases, with 8 bases lying between them. Germline V gene lookup returns CDR1 MGHDK and CDR2 SYGVNS. This CDR3 comprises 13 residues.

V and J are TRBV5-4 and TRBJ2-1; either TRBD1 or TRBD2 may fit D (5 bases each). CDR1 and CDR2 from the germline V gene are SGHNT and YYREEE (reference sequence). Between the trimmed V and J ends, which lost 5 bases and 7 bases, there was a span of 19 bases. This CDR3 comprises 15 residues. The CDR3 nucleotides are TGTGCCAGCAGACCCAGCCGGGACCTTCCAAATGAGCAGTTCTTC. Translation: CASRPSRDLPNEQFF. The variable domain in full, with the rest retrieved from reference TRBV5-4 and TRBJ2-1, is ETGVTQSPTHLIKTRGQQVTLRCSSQSGHNTVSWYQQALGQGPQFIFQYYREEENGRGNFPPRFSGLQFPNYSSELNVNALELDDSALYLCASRPSRDLPNEQFFGPGTRLTVL.

The CDR3 protein is CASRRRDGDTDTQYF. The CDR3 nucleotides are TGCGCCAGCAGGCGCCGCGACGGAGACACAGATACGCAGTATTTT. This sequence joins TRBV5-1 and TRBJ2-3, with D unclear. V was trimmed by 5 bases and J by 2 bases, leaving 15 bases between them. This CDR3 is 15 amino acids long. CDR1 and CDR2 from the germline V gene are SGHRS and YFSETQ. The full variable domain, rest sourced from reference TRBV5-1 and TRBJ2-3, is KAGVTQTPRYLIKTRGQQVTLSCSPISGHRSVSWYQQTPGQGLQFLFEYFSETQRNKGNFPGRFSGRQFSNSRSEMNVSTLELGDSALYLCASRRRDGDTDTQYFGPGTRLTVL.

CDR3 residues: CASSVGSYYGYTF. DNA of the CDR3: TGTGCCAGCAGCGTCGGGAGCTACTATGGCTACACCTTC. The rearrangement uses TRBV5-6 and TRBJ1-2; D is undetermined. The CDR3 totals 13 residues. The germline gives CDR1 SGHDT, CDR2 YYEEEE. Trimming pared 4 bases from V and 3 bases from J, leaving 10 bases between.

The chain carries TRBV27 and TRBJ2-1; TRBD1 aligns across 8 bases. CDR3 size: 13 residues. V lost 7 bases and J lost 10; bases outside the gene matches: 9. Germline loops: CDR1 MNHEY, CDR2 SMNVEV (reference sequence). The CDR3 DNA follows: TGTGCCAGCACCCCGAGGACAGGGCGCGAGCAGTTCTTC. Translating it yields CASTPRTGREQFF.

By frequency in the sample, this clone is large. The V call is TRBV4-3, the J call TRBJ1-5; TRBD1 matches 9 bases. CDR3 length: 15 residues. CDR1 is LGHNA, CDR2 YSLEER, per germline. J was trimmed by 6 bases and V by 0 bases; bases with no gene match: 3. The CDR3: CASSQEYRGLQPQHF. CDR3 sequence (DNA): TGCGCCAGCAGCCAAGAGTACAGGGGGCTTCAGCCCCAGCATTTT.

The chain links TRBV28 to TRBJ2-7; tentatively, D is TRBD2 (5 bases). The CDR3 totals 16 residues. Germline CDR1 reads MDHEN; CDR2 reads SYDVKM. V was trimmed by 7 bases and J by 1 base, leaving 20 bases between them. CDR3 bases: TGTGCCAGCACCGCCCCTTCAGCGGTACGGTCCTACGAGCAGTACTTC. Its protein product is CASTAPSAVRSYEQYF.

A remark on this clone: Sequence at one end of the junction differs from germline and may be a read error. The chain carries TRBV5-6 and TRBJ1-6; 7 positions agree with TRBD1. The CDR3 contains 15 residues. Looked up from germline, CDR1 is SGHDT and CDR2 is YYEEEE. CDR3 region: CASSLGQRTNSPLHF. The CDR3 DNA is TGTGCCAGCAGTTTGGGACAGCGCACTAATTCACCCCTCCACTTT. The complete variable domain, with remaining parts taken from reference TRBV5-6 and TRBJ1-6, reads DAGVTQSPTHLIKTRGQQVTLRCSPKSGHDTVSWYQQALGQGPQFIFQYYEEEERQRGNFPDRFSGHQFPNYSSELNVNALLLGDSALYLCASSLGQRTNSPLHFGNGTRLTVT.

The chain links TRBV3-1 (or the pseudogene TRBV3-2) to TRBJ1-2; no clear D gene. The length of the CDR3 is 13 residues. Trimming shortened V by 1 base and J by 5 bases, and 8 bases separated the two germline ends. Germline lookup yields CDR1 LGHDT and CDR2 YNNKEL (reference sequence). The CDR3 DNA follows: TGTGCCAGCAGCCAAGGAGCACAGTATGGCTACACCTTC. Protein: CASSQGAQYGYTF.

This sequence joins TRBV7-2 and TRBJ1-1; D may be TRBD1 (5 bases). Germline CDR1 and CDR2: SGHTA and FQGNSA. Trimming removed 1 base at V and 11 bases at J, with 17 bases between. The CDR3 is 14 residues long. The CDR3 region has the DNA TGTGCCAGCAGCTTAGAGTACCAGGGTCGCGAGGCTTTCTTT. It translates to CASSLEYQGREAFF.

The chain joins TRBV7-8 to TRBJ2-1; a possible D gene is TRBD2 (6 bases). The germline gives CDR1 SGHVS, CDR2 FQNEAQ. Trimming cost V 1 base and J 7 bases, with 14 bases left between them. The CDR3 is 15 amino acids. This CDR3 is CASSLVGGKENEQFF. The CDR3 bases are TGTGCCAGCAGCTTAGTTGGAGGGAAGGAGAATGAGCAGTTCTTC.